This passage covers 24 T cell receptor beta chains from one sample sequenced in a study of blood T cell repertoires in COVID-19. TCRdb keeps only in-frame clones here, not all; method: immunoSEQ multiplex PCR. The sample yields about 370,000 clones, about 90% seen once. The specimen was peripheral blood. Receptors originate from a woman under 40 with COVID-19, enrolled during active disease.

J is TRBJ1-4 and V is TRBV3-1 (or the pseudogene TRBV3-2); TRBD1 is a possible D gene (5 bases). This CDR3 comprises 16 residues. Trimming left V 4 bases short and J 8 bases short, with 20 bases between. Germline V gives CDR1 LGHDT, CDR2 YNNKEL (reference sequence). CDR3 sequence: CASSLRAGSSSEKLFF. The CDR3 region has the DNA TGTGCCAGCAGCCTCAGGGCAGGGTCCTCAAGCGAAAAACTGTTTTTT.

This clone has a single count. V gene TRBV28 combines with J gene TRBJ1-2; no definite D call. V was pared by 2 bases and J by 7 bases, with 20 bases between. The CDR3 totals 16 residues. Germline V gene sequence: CDR1 MDHEN, CDR2 SYDVKM. The DNA for the CDR3 is TGTGCCAGCAGTTTAGTTCCCCCGGCAGGCCCTCTTGGCTACACCTTC. Translation: CASSLVPPAGPLGYTF.

This chain uses TRBV4-1 with TRBJ2-2; no firm D call. The CDR3 is 14 residues long. CDR1 and CDR2 from the germline V gene are MGHRA and YSYEKL. V lost 1 base and J 0 bases, leaving 3 bases between the germline ends. The CDR3 region is CASSQVSNTGELFF. CDR3 nucleotide sequence: TGCGCCAGCAGCCAAGTCTCGAACACCGGGGAGCTGTTTTTT.

This clone has a single count. The chain joins TRBV11-2 to TRBJ2-7; D is possibly TRBD1 (6 bases). The CDR3 extends over 15 amino acids. Trimming pared 5 bases from V and 3 bases from J, leaving 17 bases between. Looked up from germline, CDR1 is SGHAT and CDR2 is FQNNGV. The CDR3 DNA reads as TGTGCCAGCAGCGCGACAGGTAGTGGGCTCTACGAGCAGTACTTC. This codes for CASSATGSGLYEQYF.

The chain has TRBV11-2 and TRBJ1-3; possible D gene TRBD1, 5 bases. CDR1 and CDR2 from the germline V gene are SGHAT and FQNNGV. The CDR3 spans 16 residues. V was pared by 2 bases and J by 2 bases, with 13 bases between. The CDR3 sequence: CASSLFGGAAGNTIYF. CDR3 in DNA: TGTGCCAGCAGCTTATTCGGAGGGGCTGCTGGAAACACCATATATTTT.

The V gene is TRBV3-1 (or the pseudogene TRBV3-2), the J gene TRBJ1-5; no definite D call. The CDR3 loop spans 15 amino acids. Germline lookup yields CDR1 LGHDT and CDR2 YNNKEL (reference sequence). Trimming removed 0 bases from V and 4 bases from J, with 10 bases in between. As DNA, the CDR3 is TGTGCCAGCAGCCAAGATCGGGGAGGGAATCAGCCCCAGCATTTT. Translating it yields CASSQDRGGNQPQHF.

The rearrangement links TRBV6-5 to TRBJ2-1; D gene uncertain. Trimming left V 6 bases short and J 1 base short, with 13 bases between. The CDR3 sequence is 15 residues long. CDR1 MNHEY and CDR2 SVGAGI come from the germline V gene. The CDR3 nucleotides are TGTGCCAGCAGGAGCGTAGGTGGGTCCTACAATGAGCAGTTCTTC. Protein product: CASRSVGGSYNEQFF.

Of note for this clone: Germline and junction disagree at one end, which may indicate a read error. This rearrangement joins TRBV7-7 to TRBJ2-5; tentatively, D is TRBD2 (6 bases). Germline-derived CDR1 and CDR2 are SSHAT and FNYEAQ (reference sequence). The CDR3 runs 13 residues. CDR3 in amino acids: CASSFGGKETQYF. The CDR3 DNA reads TGTGCTAGCAGCTTTGGGGGGAAAGAGACCCAGTACTTC.

This chain's CDR3 is CASSEGDREYNEQFF. CDR3 DNA: TGCGCCAGCAGTGAGGGCGACAGAGAGTACAATGAGCAGTTCTTC. This rearrangement joins TRBV10-1 to TRBJ2-1; a possible D gene is TRBD1 (5 bases). The germline CDR1 and CDR2 sequences are WNHNN and SYGVQD (reference sequence). Trimming shortened V by 2 bases and J by 4 bases, and 12 bases separated the two germline ends. The CDR3 is made up of 15 amino acids.

The chain has TRBV3-1 (or the pseudogene TRBV3-2) and TRBJ2-1; 8 bases line up with TRBD2. CDR1 is LGHDT, CDR2 YNNKEL, per germline (reference sequence). The CDR3 spans 15 residues. V lost 3 bases, J lost 0 bases, and 1 base stayed unmatched. The CDR3: CASSHSGSSYNEQFF. In nucleotides, the CDR3 is TGTGCCAGCAGCCACAGCGGGAGCTCCTACAATGAGCAGTTCTTC.

CDR3 nucleotide sequence: TGTGCCAGCAGCTTAGCCACAGGCACCCCTGAAGCTTTCTTT. It specifies CASSLATGTPEAFF. The rearrangement uses TRBV7-2 and TRBJ1-1; tentatively, D is TRBD1 (5 bases). This CDR3 contains 14 residues. Germline V CDR1 and CDR2: SGHTA, FQGNSA. Trimming stripped 0 bases from V and 6 bases from J, with 11 bases between.

In nucleotides, the CDR3 is TGTGCCAGCACCAGACAAGGCCAAAATTCACCCCTCCACTTT. It is translated as CASTRQGQNSPLHF. V gene TRBV7-2 combines with J gene TRBJ1-6; D is uncertain. The CDR3 consists of 14 residues. The V end was cut by 7 bases, the J end by 7 bases, with 14 bases between. Looked up from germline, CDR1 is SGHTA and CDR2 is FQGNSA.

The V call is TRBV4-3, the J call TRBJ1-6; D is ambiguous. The CDR3 spans 13 residues. V was trimmed by 1 base and J by 7 bases, leaving 5 bases between them. Germline V gene data show CDR1 as LGHNA and CDR2 as YSLEER. The CDR3 DNA follows: TGCGCCAGCAGCCAAGTTTTAAATTCACCCCTCCACTTT. It encodes CASSQVLNSPLHF.

This rearrangement joins TRBV18 to TRBJ1-4, with 7 bases that match TRBD1. V was pared by 4 bases and J by 4 bases, with 6 bases of the junction left unmatched. Germline V CDR1 and CDR2: KGHSH, LQKENI. The CDR3 covers 15 residues. CDR3 protein: CASSLGQPDNEKLFF. The CDR3, as DNA: TGTGCCAGCTCACTGGGACAGCCTGATAATGAAAAACTGTTTTTT.

The V and J genes are TRBV30 and TRBJ1-5, with no clear D. Trimming took 3 bases from V and 4 from J, leaving 13 bases between them. CDR3 length equals 14 residues. Germline V lookup: CDR1 GTSNPN, CDR2 SVGIG (reference sequence). The CDR3 nucleotides are TGTGCCTGGAGGAGTAGAGAAAGTAATCAGCCCCAGCATTTT. It yields the protein CAWRSRESNQPQHF.

The chain has TRBV4-2 and TRBJ1-1; tentative D call: TRBD1 (6 bases). V was pared by 9 bases and J by 4 bases, with 18 bases between. The germline V gene has CDR1 LGHNA and CDR2 YNFKEQ. The CDR3 extends over 14 amino acids. The CDR3 DNA follows: TGTGCCAGTCCCTGGAAGGGGGATGGCACTGAAGCTTTCTTT. Translated, it gives CASPWKGDGTEAFF.

V and J are TRBV27 and TRBJ2-3, with TRBD2 matching over 11 bases. Trimming at V came to 5 bases and at J to 4 bases, leaving 8 bases not matched to a gene. CDR1 and CDR2 from the germline V gene are MNHEY and SMNVEV (reference sequence). This CDR3 spans 16 amino acids. CDR3 loop: CASSPIAGGLADTQYF. CDR3 DNA: TGTGCCAGCAGTCCGATAGCGGGAGGGTTGGCAGATACGCAGTATTTT.

The chain employs TRBV5-1 and TRBJ1-2; the D is unclear. CDR3 length: 12 amino acids. Trimming left V 0 bases short and J 4 bases short, with 4 bases between. CDR1 and CDR2 (germline): SGHRS, YFSETQ. In DNA form, the CDR3 reads TGCGCCAGCAGCTTGGACACCTATGGCTACACCTTC. Translated: CASSLDTYGYTF.

The chain carries TRBV3-1 (or the pseudogene TRBV3-2) and TRBJ1-3; a weak D match, TRBD1 (6 bases). This CDR3 comprises 14 residues. The V gene's germline CDR1 is LGHDT and CDR2 YNNKEL (reference sequence). Trimming took 4 bases from V and 4 from J, leaving 11 bases between them. DNA for the CDR3: TGTGCCAGCAGCCCCCAGGGGCAGGGAAACACCATATATTTT. It codes for CASSPQGQGNTIYF.

J is TRBJ2-7 and V is TRBV24-1; D gene uncertain. Germline assignment: CDR1 KGHDR and CDR2 SFDVKD. This CDR3 has 13 residues. V was cut by 4 bases and J by 3 bases, with 9 bases left in between. The CDR3 here is CATSDPPGYEQYF. CDR3 in DNA: TGTGCCACCAGTGACCCTCCCGGCTACGAGCAGTACTTC.

The chain links TRBV9 to TRBJ2-7; the match to TRBD2 covers 11 bases. The germline V gene encodes CDR1 SGDLS and CDR2 YYNGEE. Trimming at V came to 4 bases and at J to 6 bases, leaving 9 bases not matched to a gene. This CDR3 has 15 amino acids. The CDR3 DNA follows: TGTGCCAGCAGCCCCACCCTAGCGGGAGGATCCGAGCAGTACTTC. Its translation is CASSPTLAGGSEQYF.

The CDR3 reads CASSPRTSSNTGELFF. The CDR3 DNA follows: TGTGCCAGCTCACCAAGGACTAGCAGTAACACCGGGGAGCTGTTTTTT. This sequence joins TRBV18 and TRBJ2-2, with 8 bases fitting TRBD2. This CDR3 has 16 residues. Germline lookup yields CDR1 KGHSH and CDR2 LQKENI. After removal of 2 bases from V and 2 bases from J, the junction contained 4 bases not matched to a gene.

V gene TRBV28 combines with J gene TRBJ1-5; D may be TRBD1 (6 bases). V was clipped by 5 bases and J by 4 bases, with 12 bases between them. Looked up from germline, CDR1 is MDHEN and CDR2 is SYDVKM. CDR3 length: 14 residues. CDR3 DNA sequence: TGTGCCAGCAGTCTCAGGACAGTTAATCAGCCCCAGCATTTT. Its protein product is CASSLRTVNQPQHF.

A single count supports this clone. The chain carries TRBV5-1 and TRBJ2-7; 10 nucleotides line up with TRBD1. The J segment lost 2 bases and the V segment lost 5 bases, leaving 7 bases of the junction unmatched. This CDR3 region has 15 residues. Per germline, CDR1 SGHRS and CDR2 YFSETQ. As DNA, the CDR3 is TGCGCCAGCAGAGGTGGGGACAGGGGTACCTACGAGCAGTACTTC. It codes for CASRGGDRGTYEQYF.